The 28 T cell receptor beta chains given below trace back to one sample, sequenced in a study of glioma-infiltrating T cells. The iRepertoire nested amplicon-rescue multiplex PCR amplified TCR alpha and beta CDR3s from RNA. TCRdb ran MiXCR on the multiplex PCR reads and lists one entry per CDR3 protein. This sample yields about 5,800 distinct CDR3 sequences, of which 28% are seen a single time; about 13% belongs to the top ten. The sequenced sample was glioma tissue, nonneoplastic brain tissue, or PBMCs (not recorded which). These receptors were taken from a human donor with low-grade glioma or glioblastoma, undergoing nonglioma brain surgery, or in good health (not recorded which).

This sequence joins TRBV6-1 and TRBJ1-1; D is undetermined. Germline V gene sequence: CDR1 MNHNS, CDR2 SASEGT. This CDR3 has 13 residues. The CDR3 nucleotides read TGTTCAAGCAGTTCCGTCCGGAACCTTGACGCTTTCTTT. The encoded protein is CSSSSVRNLDAFF.

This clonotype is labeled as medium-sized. The CDR3 DNA sequence: TGCAGTGCTAGTAGGGCTATAGATCAGTATTTT. Translated, it gives CSASRAIDQYF. The chain employs TRBV20-1 and TRBJ2-3; D not resolved. V lost 3 bases to trimming and J lost 12 bases, with 13 bases between them. Germline assignment: CDR1 DFQATT and CDR2 SNEGSKA (reference sequence). The CDR3 totals 11 residues.

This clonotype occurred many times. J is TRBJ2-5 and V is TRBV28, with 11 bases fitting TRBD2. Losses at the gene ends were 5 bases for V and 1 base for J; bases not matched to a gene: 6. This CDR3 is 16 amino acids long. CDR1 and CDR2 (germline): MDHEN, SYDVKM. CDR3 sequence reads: CASSKPGLAAQETQYF. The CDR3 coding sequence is TGTGCCAGCAGTAAACCGGGACTAGCGGCCCAAGAGACCCAGTACTTC. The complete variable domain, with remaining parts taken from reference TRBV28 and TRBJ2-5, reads DVKVTQSSRYLVKRTGEKVFLECVQDMDHENMFWYRQDPGLGLRLIYFSYDVKMKEKGDIPEGYSVSREKKERFSLILESASTNQTSMYLCASSKPGLAAQETQYFGPGTRLLVL.

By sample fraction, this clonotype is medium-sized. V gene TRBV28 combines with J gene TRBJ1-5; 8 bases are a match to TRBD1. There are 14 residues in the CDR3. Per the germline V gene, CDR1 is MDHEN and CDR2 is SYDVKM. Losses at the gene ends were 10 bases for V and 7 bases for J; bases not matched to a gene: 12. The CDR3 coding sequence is TGTGCCACGGGGACCCCAGGGGGCTACCAGCCCCAGCATTTT. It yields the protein CATGTPGGYQPQHF.

The CDR3 sequence: CATSRTTANEQFF. CDR3 DNA sequence: TGTGCCACCAGCCGGACGACGGCCAATGAGCAGTTCTTC. This rearrangement joins TRBV15 to TRBJ2-1; D not certain. The V and J ends lost 5 bases and 6 bases respectively, with 11 bases between them. CDR3 size: 13 residues. Germline assignment: CDR1 LNHNV and CDR2 YYDKDF (reference sequence). Full variable domain (rest looked up from reference TRBV15 and TRBJ2-1): DAMVIQNPRYQVTQFGKPVTLSCSQTLNHNVMYWYQQKSSQAPKLLFHYYDKDFNNEADTPDNFQSRRPNTSFCFLDIRSPGLGDTAMYLCATSRTTANEQFFGPGTRLTVL.

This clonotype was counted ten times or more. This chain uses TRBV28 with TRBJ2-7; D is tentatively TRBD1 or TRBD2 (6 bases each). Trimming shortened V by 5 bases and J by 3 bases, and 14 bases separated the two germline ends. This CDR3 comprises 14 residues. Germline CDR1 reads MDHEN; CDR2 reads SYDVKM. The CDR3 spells CASSGGGNLYEQYF. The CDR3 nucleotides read TGTGCCAGCAGTGGGGGCGGGAATCTCTACGAGCAGTACTTC.

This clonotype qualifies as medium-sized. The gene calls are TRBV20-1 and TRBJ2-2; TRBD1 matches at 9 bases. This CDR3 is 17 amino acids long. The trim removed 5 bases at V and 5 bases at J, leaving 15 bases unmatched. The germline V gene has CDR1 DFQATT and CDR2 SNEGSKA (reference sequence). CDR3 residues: CSASGTGKGLRTGELFF. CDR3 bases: TGCAGTGCTTCCGGGACAGGGAAGGGTCTAAGGACCGGGGAGCTGTTTTTT.

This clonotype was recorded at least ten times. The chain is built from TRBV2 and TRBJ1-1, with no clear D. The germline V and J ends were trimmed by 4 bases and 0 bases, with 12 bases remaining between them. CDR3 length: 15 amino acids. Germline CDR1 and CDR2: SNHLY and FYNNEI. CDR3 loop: CASSGPQEMNTEAFF. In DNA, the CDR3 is TGTGCCAGCAGTGGACCCCAAGAAATGAACACTGAAGCTTTCTTT. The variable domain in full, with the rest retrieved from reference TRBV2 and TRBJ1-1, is EPEVTQTPSHQVTQMGQEVILRCVPISNHLYFYWYRQILGQKVEFLVSFYNNEISEKSEIFDDQFSVERPDGSNFTLKIRSTKLEDSAMYFCASSGPQEMNTEAFFGQGTRLTVV.

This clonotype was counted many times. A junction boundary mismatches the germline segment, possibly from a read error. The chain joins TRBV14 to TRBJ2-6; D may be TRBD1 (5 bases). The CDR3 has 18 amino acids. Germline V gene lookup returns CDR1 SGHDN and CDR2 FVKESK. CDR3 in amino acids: CASSRRQSSTSAANVLTF. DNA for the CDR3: TGTGCCAGCAGCCGACGACAGAGCTCTACCTCTGCGGCCAACGTCCTGACTTTC.

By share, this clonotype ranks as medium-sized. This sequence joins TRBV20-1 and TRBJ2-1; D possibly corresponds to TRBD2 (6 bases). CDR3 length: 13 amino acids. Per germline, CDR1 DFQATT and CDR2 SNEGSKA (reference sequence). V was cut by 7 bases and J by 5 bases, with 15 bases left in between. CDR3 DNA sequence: TGCAGTGTAGCGGAGCCCGCCCACAATGAGCAGTTCTTC. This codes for CSVAEPAHNEQFF.

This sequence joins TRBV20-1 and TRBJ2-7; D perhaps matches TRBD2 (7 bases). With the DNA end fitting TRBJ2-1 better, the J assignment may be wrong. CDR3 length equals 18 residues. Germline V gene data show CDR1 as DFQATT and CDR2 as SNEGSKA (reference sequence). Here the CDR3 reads CSARAYGGGKRSFYEQFF. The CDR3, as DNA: TGCAGTGCTAGGGCGTACGGCGGGGGCAAAAGGAGCTTTTACGAGCAGTTCTTC.

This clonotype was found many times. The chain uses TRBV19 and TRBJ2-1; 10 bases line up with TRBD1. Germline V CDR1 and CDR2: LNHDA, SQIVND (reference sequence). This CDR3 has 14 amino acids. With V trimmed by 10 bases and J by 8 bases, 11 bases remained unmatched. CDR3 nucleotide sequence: TGTGCCACTTCCGGGACAGGGGTGGGTTATGAGCAGTTCTTC. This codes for CATSGTGVGYEQFF. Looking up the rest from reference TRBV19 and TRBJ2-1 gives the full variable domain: DGGITQSPKYLFRKEGQNVTLSCEQNLNHDAMYWYRQDPGQGLRLIYYSQIVNDFQKGDIAEGYSVSREKKESFPLTVTSAQKNPTAFYLCATSGTGVGYEQFFGPGTRLTVL.

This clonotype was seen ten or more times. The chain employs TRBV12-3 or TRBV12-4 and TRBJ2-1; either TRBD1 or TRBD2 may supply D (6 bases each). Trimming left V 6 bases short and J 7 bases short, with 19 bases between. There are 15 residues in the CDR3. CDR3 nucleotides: TGTGCCAGCAGCCTGGTAGGGGGGCGCGCAAATGAGCAGTTCTTC. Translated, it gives CASSLVGGRANEQFF.

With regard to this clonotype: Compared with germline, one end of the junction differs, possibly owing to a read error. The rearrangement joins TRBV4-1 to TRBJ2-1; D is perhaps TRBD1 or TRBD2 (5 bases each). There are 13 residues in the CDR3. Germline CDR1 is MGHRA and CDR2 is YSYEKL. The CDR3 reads CASSHGTGRPNTF. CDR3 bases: TGCGCCAGCAGCCATGGGACGGGAAGGCCAAACACGTTC.

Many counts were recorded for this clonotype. DNA for the CDR3: TGTGCCAGCAGCTTATCAGATGGAGTAGATACGCAGTATTTT. Protein product: CASSLSDGVDTQYF. The chain employs TRBV7-9 and TRBJ2-3; no reliable D call. Germline V gives CDR1 SEHNR, CDR2 FQNEAQ (reference sequence). This CDR3 is built from 14 residues. V was cut by 2 bases and J by 5 bases, with 11 bases left in between.

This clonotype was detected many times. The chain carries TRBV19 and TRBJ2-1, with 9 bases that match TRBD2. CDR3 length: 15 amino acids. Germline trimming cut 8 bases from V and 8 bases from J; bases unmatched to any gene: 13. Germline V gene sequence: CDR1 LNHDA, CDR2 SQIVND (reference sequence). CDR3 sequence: CASGSGSSEGDEQFF. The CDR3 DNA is TGTGCCAGTGGTAGCGGGAGTTCGGAGGGGGATGAGCAGTTCTTC.

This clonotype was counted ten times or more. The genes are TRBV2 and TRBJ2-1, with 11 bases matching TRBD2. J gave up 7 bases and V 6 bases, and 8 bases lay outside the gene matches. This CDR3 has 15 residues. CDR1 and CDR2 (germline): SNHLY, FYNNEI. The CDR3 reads CASRLTSGSGNEQFF. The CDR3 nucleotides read TGTGCCAGCAGACTTACTAGCGGGAGTGGTAATGAGCAGTTCTTC.

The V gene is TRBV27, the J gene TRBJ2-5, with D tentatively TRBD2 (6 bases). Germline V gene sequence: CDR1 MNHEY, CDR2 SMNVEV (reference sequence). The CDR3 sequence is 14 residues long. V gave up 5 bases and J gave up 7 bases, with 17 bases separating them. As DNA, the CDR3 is TGTGCCAGCAGTGAGGGTTCTCCCGGGGGGACCCAGTACTTC. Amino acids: CASSEGSPGGTQYF.

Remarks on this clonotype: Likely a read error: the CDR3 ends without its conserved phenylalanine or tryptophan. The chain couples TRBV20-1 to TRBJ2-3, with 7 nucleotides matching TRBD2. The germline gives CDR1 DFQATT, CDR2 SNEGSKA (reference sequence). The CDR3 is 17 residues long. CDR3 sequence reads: CREREPGTKRSTEKQYG. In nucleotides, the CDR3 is TGCAGGGAGAGGGAACCAGGGACTAAAAGAAGCACAGAGAAGCAGTATGGT.

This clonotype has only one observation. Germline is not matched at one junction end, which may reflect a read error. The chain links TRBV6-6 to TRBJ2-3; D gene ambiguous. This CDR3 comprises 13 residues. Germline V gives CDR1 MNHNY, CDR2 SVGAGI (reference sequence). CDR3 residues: CASIYGITYTQYF. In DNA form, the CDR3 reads TGTGCCAGCATATATGGGATCACATATACTCAGTATTTT.

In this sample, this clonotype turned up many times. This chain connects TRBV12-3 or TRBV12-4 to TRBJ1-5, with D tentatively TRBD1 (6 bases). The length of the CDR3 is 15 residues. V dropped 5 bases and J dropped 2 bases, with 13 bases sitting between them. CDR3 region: CASSPQGGGNQPQHF. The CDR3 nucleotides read TGTGCCAGCAGTCCCCAAGGGGGGGGCAATCAGCCCCAGCATTTT.

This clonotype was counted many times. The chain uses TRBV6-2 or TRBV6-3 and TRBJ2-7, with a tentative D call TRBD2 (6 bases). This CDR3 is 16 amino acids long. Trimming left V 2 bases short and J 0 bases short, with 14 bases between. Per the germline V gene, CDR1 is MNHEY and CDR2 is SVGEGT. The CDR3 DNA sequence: TGTGCCAGCAGTTACCTGGGGGGACGGAACTCCTACGAGCAGTACTTC. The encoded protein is CASSYLGGRNSYEQYF.

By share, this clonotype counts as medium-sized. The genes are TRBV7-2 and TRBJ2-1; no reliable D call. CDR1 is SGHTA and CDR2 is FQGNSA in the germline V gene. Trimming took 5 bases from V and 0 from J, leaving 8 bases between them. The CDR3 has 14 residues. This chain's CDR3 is CASSIQFSYNEQFF. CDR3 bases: TGTGCCAGCAGCATACAGTTCTCCTACAATGAGCAGTTCTTC.

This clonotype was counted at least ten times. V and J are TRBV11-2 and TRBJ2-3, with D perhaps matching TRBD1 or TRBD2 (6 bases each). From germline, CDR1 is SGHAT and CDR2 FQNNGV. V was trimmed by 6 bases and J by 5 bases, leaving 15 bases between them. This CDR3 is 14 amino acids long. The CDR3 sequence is CASRKGEAIDTQYF. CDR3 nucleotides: TGTGCCAGCAGAAAGGGGGAGGCAATAGATACGCAGTATTTT.

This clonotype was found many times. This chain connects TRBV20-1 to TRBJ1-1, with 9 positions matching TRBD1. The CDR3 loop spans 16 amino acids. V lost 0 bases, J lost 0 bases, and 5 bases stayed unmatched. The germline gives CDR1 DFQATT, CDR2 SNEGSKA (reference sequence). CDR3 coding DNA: TGCAGTGCTAGAGATGATGGGACAGGGCTGAACACTGAAGCTTTCTTT. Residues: CSARDDGTGLNTEAFF.

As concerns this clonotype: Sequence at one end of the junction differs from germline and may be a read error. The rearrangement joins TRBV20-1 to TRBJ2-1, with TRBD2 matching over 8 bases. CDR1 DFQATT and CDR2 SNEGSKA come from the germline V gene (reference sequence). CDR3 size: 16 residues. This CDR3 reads CSARVIRSGKDKEQFF. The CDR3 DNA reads TGCAGTGCGAGAGTAATTCGTAGCGGGAAGGACAAGGAGCAGTTCTTC.

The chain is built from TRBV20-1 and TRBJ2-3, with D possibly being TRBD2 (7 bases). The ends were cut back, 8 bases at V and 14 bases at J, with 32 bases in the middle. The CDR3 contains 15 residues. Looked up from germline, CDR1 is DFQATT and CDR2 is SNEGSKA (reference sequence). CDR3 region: CSSVGPGGRTAPPYF. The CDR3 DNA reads TGCAGTTCTGTCGGCCCCGGGGGGCGCACAGCTCCGCCGTATTTT.

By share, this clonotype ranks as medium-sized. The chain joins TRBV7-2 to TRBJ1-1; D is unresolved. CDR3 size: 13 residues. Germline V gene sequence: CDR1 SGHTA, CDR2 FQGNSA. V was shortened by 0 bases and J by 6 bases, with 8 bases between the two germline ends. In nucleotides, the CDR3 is TGTGCCAGCAGCTTAGCAATGAGGGCTGAAGCTTTCTTT. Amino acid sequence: CASSLAMRAEAFF.